The 21 T cell receptor beta chains presented below share a single source sample, sequenced in a study of T cells after yellow fever vaccination. TCRdb itself ran the 5' RACE reads through MiXCR, one entry per CDR3 protein. Among 150,000 to 200,000 distinct CDR3 sequences listed, approximately 11% were seen once. Sequences were derived from CD8+ T cells sorted from PBMCs, sampled 15 days after the yellow fever booster vaccination. Every receptor here comes from a man aged 18 to 30 who received the YFV17D yellow fever vaccine.

On this clonotype itself: A much larger clone sits a single nucleotide away, making a read error possible. The chain employs TRBV4-3 and TRBJ2-5; D is possibly TRBD2 (7 bases). The CDR3 extends over 16 amino acids. Per the germline V gene, CDR1 is LGHNA and CDR2 is YSLEER. The V gene lost 4 bases and the J gene lost 4 bases, with 19 bases spanning the gap. The CDR3 is CASSLQTRGGAETQYF. In DNA form, the CDR3 reads TGCGCCAGCAGCCTCCAGACGAGGGGGGGGGCAGAGACCCAGTACTTC.

This clonotype was detected ten times or more. The V call is TRBV12-5, the J call TRBJ1-1; 8 nucleotides line up with TRBD1. Losses at the gene ends were 3 bases for V and 11 bases for J; bases not matched to a gene: 8. The CDR3 runs 13 residues. In germline, CDR1 is LGHNT, CDR2 FRNRAP. The CDR3 spells CASGFWTGRNAFF. The CDR3 region has the DNA TGTGCTAGTGGTTTTTGGACAGGGCGGAACGCTTTCTTT. The full variable domain, rest sourced from reference TRBV12-5 and TRBJ1-1, is DARVTQTPRHKVTEMGQEVTMRCQPILGHNTVFWYRQTMMQGLELLAYFRNRAPLDDSGMPKDRFSAEMPDATLATLKIQPSEPRDSAVYFCASGFWTGRNAFFGQGTRLTVV.

A few counts support this clonotype. CDR3 sequence reads: CASSHAKNTEAFF. The CDR3 nucleotides are TGTGCCAGCAGCCACGCAAAAAACACTGAAGCTTTCTTT. V gene TRBV7-9 combines with J gene TRBJ1-1; no clear D. In germline, CDR1 is SEHNR, CDR2 FQNEAQ (reference sequence). The CDR3 loop spans 13 amino acids. Between the trimmed V and J ends, which lost 5 bases and 2 bases, there was a span of 9 bases.

The rearrangement joins TRBV6-1 to TRBJ2-3, with 7 bases lining up with TRBD1. J gave up 4 bases and V 3 bases, and 4 bases lay outside the gene matches. The CDR3 contains 14 residues. Germline CDR1 and CDR2: MNHNS and SASEGT. DNA of the CDR3: TGTGCCAGCAGTGACAGGGGGACGGCAGATACGCAGTATTTT. It yields the protein CASSDRGTADTQYF.

V and J are TRBV5-4 and TRBJ1-2; D remains ambiguous. V lost 6 bases, J lost 4 bases, and 19 bases lay in between. This CDR3 has 15 residues. Germline loops: CDR1 SGHNT, CDR2 YYREEE (reference sequence). As DNA, the CDR3 is TGTGCCAGCACTCCGGCCAGTGGGCCAACCTATGGCTACACCTTC. This gives the protein CASTPASGPTYGYTF.

This rearrangement joins TRBV6-2 or TRBV6-3 to TRBJ2-7; possibly TRBD1 or TRBD2 for D (5 bases each). The V and J ends lost 6 bases and 5 bases respectively, with 17 bases between them. The V gene's germline CDR1 is MNHEY and CDR2 SVGEGT. The CDR3 runs 14 residues. DNA for the CDR3: TGTGCCAGCAGCGATCGGGACCAGGGCCACGAGCAGTACTTC. This encodes CASSDRDQGHEQYF.

This clonotype occurred a few times. This chain uses TRBV10-3 with TRBJ2-7, with TRBD1 matching over 8 bases. V lost 0 bases and J lost 2; bases outside the gene matches: 6. Germline CDR1 ENHRY, CDR2 SYGVKD. The CDR3 extends over 16 amino acids. The CDR3 protein is CAISESGTGATYEQYF. In DNA form, the CDR3 reads TGTGCCATCAGTGAGTCCGGGACAGGAGCAACCTACGAGCAGTACTTC.

This clonotype was counted only a few times. The chain recombines TRBV27 with TRBJ2-1; 8 bases are a match to TRBD1. Germline assignment: CDR1 MNHEY and CDR2 SMNVEV (reference sequence). Unmatched junction bases numbered 8, after V lost 3 bases and J lost 7 bases. CDR3 length: 15 residues. Here the CDR3 reads CASSFKGDRRNEQFF. CDR3 nucleotides: TGTGCCAGCAGTTTCAAAGGGGACAGGAGAAATGAGCAGTTCTTC.

A remark on this clonotype: Mismatch with germline at one junction end may stem from a read error. The chain uses TRBV7-7 and TRBJ2-1; maybe TRBD2 (6 bases). Germline V gene data show CDR1 as SSHAT and CDR2 as FNYEAQ (reference sequence). The CDR3 sequence is 15 residues long. The CDR3 is CASSLDGTYYNEQFF. CDR3 coding DNA: TGTGCTAGCAGCTTAGATGGGACTTACTACAATGAGCAGTTCTTC.

This clonotype appeared a few times. The genes are TRBV4-3 and TRBJ2-2; TRBD1 matches at 7 bases. The CDR3 contains 16 residues. The V gene end was trimmed by 3 bases and the J gene end by 8 bases; junction bases not matched to a gene: 12. In germline, CDR1 is LGHNA, CDR2 YSLEER. CDR3 residues: CASSHFFRGYRGELFF. In DNA, the CDR3 is TGCGCCAGCAGCCATTTTTTCAGGGGGTATAGAGGGGAGCTGTTTTTT.

This clonotype was seen repeatedly, ten times or more. The chain recombines TRBV5-5 with TRBJ2-5, with 7 positions matching TRBD2. Per the germline V gene, CDR1 is SGHKS and CDR2 is YYEKEE (reference sequence). With V trimmed by 7 bases and J by 5 bases, 17 bases remained unmatched. This CDR3 is built from 16 residues. CDR3: CASSSSLGGMEETQYF. As DNA, the CDR3 is TGTGCCAGCTCCAGTTCGCTCGGGGGGATGGAGGAGACCCAGTACTTC.

The chain has TRBV4-1 and TRBJ1-5, with a weak D call TRBD1 (5 bases). CDR1 is MGHRA, CDR2 YSYEKL, per germline. The length of the CDR3 is 15 residues. Trimming removed 1 base at V and 2 bases at J, with 9 bases between. CDR3 bases: TGCGCCAGCAGCCAAGGGGGGTCTGGCAATCAGCCCCAGCATTTT. Protein product: CASSQGGSGNQPQHF.

This clonotype was observed a few times. The chain couples TRBV20-1 to TRBJ2-7; D may be TRBD1 or TRBD2 (5 bases each). Trimming stripped 3 bases from V and 4 bases from J, with 19 bases between. Germline loops: CDR1 DFQATT, CDR2 SNEGSKA (reference sequence). The CDR3 has 15 residues. CDR3 amino acids: CSARGPGPLTYEQYV. CDR3 nucleotides: TGCAGTGCTAGGGGTCCGGGACCCTTAACTTACGAGCAGTACGTC.

The chain has TRBV27 and TRBJ2-4; D remains unclear. V lost 4 bases to trimming and J lost 0 bases, with 4 bases between them. CDR3 size: 13 residues. Germline values: CDR1 MNHEY, CDR2 SMNVEV (reference sequence). DNA for the CDR3: TGTGCCAGCAGTTACGCAGCCAAAAACATTCAGTACTTC. Its protein is CASSYAAKNIQYF.

The chain employs TRBV9 and TRBJ2-7, with TRBD2 identical over 7 bases. The V gene end was trimmed by 4 bases and the J gene end by 5 bases; junction bases not matched to a gene: 9. Looked up from germline, CDR1 is SGDLS and CDR2 is YYNGEE. The CDR3 contains 14 residues. CDR3 sequence reads: CASSLGTRGDEQYF. CDR3 DNA sequence: TGTGCCAGCAGCCTTGGGACCCGGGGGGACGAGCAGTACTTC.

This chain connects TRBV30 to TRBJ1-1, with 8 bases matching TRBD1. V lost 5 bases, J lost 7 bases, and 9 bases stayed unmatched. CDR1 is GTSNPN and CDR2 is SVGIG in the germline V gene (reference sequence). The CDR3 runs to 13 residues. CDR3 coding DNA: TGTGCCTGGTGCAGACAGGGGTTAGGTGAAGCTTTCTTT. Translated: CAWCRQGLGEAFF.

The sample holds a few counts of this clonotype. This chain joins TRBV15 and TRBJ2-3; D is perhaps TRBD1 (5 bases). With 0 bases removed from V and 0 bases from J, the gap between germline ends came to 16 bases. Germline CDR1 LNHNV, CDR2 YYDKDF (reference sequence). The CDR3 totals 18 residues. CDR3 nucleotide sequence: TGTGCCACCAGCAGAGATCGGCACCGACAGAGAAGCACAGATACGCAGTATTTT. Its protein product is CATSRDRHRQRSTDTQYF. The full variable domain, in which reference TRBV15 and TRBJ2-3 provide the parts outside the CDR3, is DAMVIQNPRYQVTQFGKPVTLSCSQTLNHNVMYWYQQKSSQAPKLLFHYYDKDFNNEADTPDNFQSRRPNTSFCFLDIRSPGLGDTAMYLCATSRDRHRQRSTDTQYFGPGTRLTVL.

This clonotype has just a few counts. In DNA, the CDR3 is TGTGCCAGCAGCTCATACGGGGAGGGCGAGCAGTACTTC. Its translation is CASSSYGEGEQYF. This chain joins TRBV9 and TRBJ2-7; 7 bases match TRBD2. CDR1 is SGDLS, CDR2 YYNGEE, per germline. Trimming at V came to 4 bases and at J to 6 bases, leaving 7 bases not matched to a gene. The CDR3 loop spans 13 amino acids.

V is TRBV7-9 and J is TRBJ1-1; 7 bases are shared with TRBD1. This CDR3 region has 15 residues. CDR1 is SEHNR, CDR2 FQNEAQ, per germline (reference sequence). Trimming at V came to 6 bases and at J to 3 bases, leaving 10 bases not matched to a gene. CDR3 coding DNA: TGTGCCAGCAGATCCCGACAGGGCCGATACACTGAAGCTTTCTTT. It codes for CASRSRQGRYTEAFF.

This clonotype has a count of ten or more. The chain couples TRBV5-1 to TRBJ2-7; 8 bases agree with TRBD1. Per the germline V gene, CDR1 is SGHRS and CDR2 is YFSETQ. The CDR3 covers 13 residues. Losses at the gene ends were 4 bases for V and 3 bases for J; bases not matched to a gene: 3. In nucleotides, the CDR3 is TGCGCCAGCAGCCATGGACAGGGCTACGAGCAGTACGTC. Translating it yields CASSHGQGYEQYV.

This clonotype was observed a few times. V is TRBV23-1 and J is TRBJ1-5; possibly TRBD1 for D (5 bases). TRBV23-1 is an ORF for which the function is uncertain. With 3 bases removed from V and 7 bases from J, the gap between germline ends came to 13 bases. The CDR3 sequence is 14 residues long. The CDR3: CASSHLQAEQPQHF. The CDR3 nucleotides read TGCGCCAGCAGTCACCTACAGGCCGAGCAGCCCCAGCATTTT.